This T cell receptor (beta chain) was recovered during a study of OX40 agonist ivuxolimab in advanced cancers. Whole-study findings and limits: Expanded clones were, on average, more numerous in CD8+ T cells than in CD4+. Normalized T-cell clonal expansion was also low in some nonresponders.

V shed 1 base and J shed 5 bases, with 19 bases lying between them. Germline V CDR1 and CDR2: SGHNT, YYREEE (reference sequence). The CDR3 spans 16 residues. Sequenced by immunoSEQ multiplex PCR; TCRdb stores in-frame clones only, minus some. The table lists around 79,000 clones, more than 70% of them singletons. A remark on this clone: Its antigen is unknown.

The clonotype was recovered from an adult with an advanced solid tumor such as melanoma, head and neck, liver or kidney cancer. The genes are TRBV5-4 and TRBJ2-7, with D maybe TRBD1 (6 bases). Sequences were derived from CD4+ or CD8+ T cells sorted from blood, sampled in a trial of the OX40 agonist ivuxolimab. This CDR3 reads CASSLYLGRGSHEQYF. CDR3 coding DNA: TGTGCCAGCAGCTTGTATCTCGGCAGGGGATCCCACGAGCAGTACTTC.